This is a list of T cell receptor beta chains from one sample in a study of cytomegalovirus exposure and HLA in healthy donors. TCRdb keeps only in-frame clones here, not all; method: immunoSEQ multiplex PCR. The sample yields approximately 85,000 clones, under 90% seen once. The source material was PBMCs. Receptor source: a man in his forties or fifties in good health and CMV-seropositive. The CDR3 runs from the conserved cysteine through the conserved F or W. A D gene is named only where the DNA matches it firmly. Size values are once, few and many counts, or a class for expanded clones, and some rows have none.

d_gene	j_gene	v_gene	len	abundance	CDR3nt	CDR3aa
TRBD1	TRBJ1-2	TRBV19	16	NA	TGTGCCAGTAGTAAGGGACAGGGGATAGATATCTATGGCTACACCTTC	CASSKGQGIDIYGYTF
NA	TRBJ2-2	TRBV25-1	16	NA	TGTGCCAGCAGTGAATCTGGACGAGCCGGGGCCGGGGAGCTGTTTTTT	CASSESGRAGAGELFF
NA	TRBJ2-3	TRBV7-9	16	NA	TGTTCCAGCAGCTTAGGTTTGGGCGGACTCACAGATACGCAGTATTTT	CSSSLGLGGLTDTQYF
NA	TRBJ2-4	TRBV5-4	13	NA	TGTGCCAGCAGTTTTCAGGGTGGCAACATTCAGTACTTC	CASSFQGGNIQYF
TRBD1	TRBJ1-4	TRBV4-3	15	NA	TGCGCCAGCAGCCAACCGGGACAGGGTGGGGAAAAACTGTTTTTT	CASSQPGQGGEKLFF
TRBD2	TRBJ2-1	TRBV7-9	14	NA	TGTGCCAGCAGCTTAGGCGGGAGCTACAATGAGCAGTTCTTC	CASSLGGSYNEQFF
NA	TRBJ1-5	TRBV27	17	NA	TGTGCCAGCAGTTTAAGGGGTGGAGGGTCTAGCAATCAGCCCCAGCATTTT	CASSLRGGGSSNQPQHF
TRBD1	TRBJ1-2	TRBV6-5	13	once	TGTGCCAGCAGTTGGGGACAGGGCAATGGCTACACCTTC	CASSWGQGNGYTF
TRBD2	TRBJ2-1	TRBV19	15	once	TGTGCCAGTAGACTTGGACTAGCGGGAGTCAATGAGCAGTTCTTC	CASRLGLAGVNEQFF
TRBD2	TRBJ2-1	TRBV29-1	14	NA	TGCAGCTCGTGGACTAGCGGGAGGGCCAATGAGCAGTTCTTC	CSSWTSGRANEQFF
NA	TRBJ1-1	TRBV6-1	11	NA	TGTGCCAGCAGGGCGGACACTGAAGCTTTCTTT	CASRADTEAFF
NA	TRBJ2-1	TRBV30	11	NA	TGTGCCTGGAGTGCTTACAATGAGCAGTTCTTC	CAWSAYNEQFF
TRBD1	TRBJ1-1	TRBV5-1	14	NA	TGCGCCAGCAGCGTCAGGGGGCGGGGAACTGAAGCTTTCTTT	CASSVRGRGTEAFF
NA	TRBJ2-7	TRBV30	12	NA	TGTGCCTGGAGTGTACTTCTCTACGAGCAGTACTTC	CAWSVLLYEQYF
NA	TRBJ2-2	TRBV7-9	14	NA	TGTGCCAGCAGCTTCCTCCCGAACACCGGGGAGCTGTTTTTT	CASSFLPNTGELFF
TRBD1	TRBJ1-2	TRBV5-6	14	NA	TGTGCCAGCAGCTTTCCGACAGGGGGCGGGAGCTACACCTTC	CASSFPTGGGSYTF
NA	TRBJ2-5	TRBV14	16	NA	TGTGCCAGCAGCCAAGATGACGTCTCAAAGAGGGAAACCCAGTACTTC	CASSQDDVSKRETQYF
NA	TRBJ2-3	TRBV2	14	once	TGTGCCAGCAATGGGGGGACGAGCGCAGATACGCAGTATTTT	CASNGGTSADTQYF
TRBD2	TRBJ2-1	TRBV5-1	16	NA	TGCGCCAGCAGCTTGGAAGTAGCGGGGGGACGGAATGAGCAGTTCTTC	CASSLEVAGGRNEQFF
TRBD1	TRBJ2-7	TRBV5-5	15	NA	TGTGCCAGCAGCTTAAGGACAGGGGGTAGACTCGAGCAGTACTTC	CASSLRTGGRLEQYF
NA	TRBJ1-1	TRBV19	15	once	TGTGCCAGTAGTATAAATTATAACCAGGCCACTGAAGCTTTCTTT	CASSINYNQATEAFF
NA	TRBJ2-7	TRBV7-9	19	NA	TGTGCCAGCAGCTTAGGCCTAGCCTTCTCGATAGATTCCTCCTACGAGCAGTACTTC	CASSLGLAFSIDSSYEQYF
NA	TRBJ2-2	TRBV7-9	16	NA	TGTTCCAGCAGCCCTCGCAGCGTTTCGAACACCGGGGAGCTGTTTTTT	CSSSPRSVSNTGELFF
NA	TRBJ1-3	TRBV19	15	NA	TGTGCCAGTAGTATCCCGCTGAGCTCTGGAAACACCATATATTTT	CASSIPLSSGNTIYF
TRBD1	TRBJ1-1	TRBV11-2	18	NA	TGTGCCAGCAGCATCCTTAGACAGGGGGCCCTCACGGGTACTGAAGCTTTCTTT	CASSILRQGALTGTEAFF
NA	TRBJ1-1	TRBV19	12	NA	TGTGCCAGTAGTAGGCGAGGCACTGAAGCTTTCTTT	CASSRRGTEAFF
TRBD1	TRBJ1-2	TRBV30	17	NA	TGTGCCTGGAGTAACAGACAGGGGCCGGGGGCTAACTATGGCTACACCTTC	CAWSNRQGPGANYGYTF
NA	TRBJ2-3	TRBV5-1	14	once	TGCGCCAGCAGCTTGGGGTTGCGCGCAGATACGCAGTATTTT	CASSLGLRADTQYF
NA	TRBJ2-7	TRBV5-1	15	once	TGCGCCAGCAGCTCCCGGGTCCGGAGCTCCTACGAGCAGTACTTC	CASSSRVRSSYEQYF
TRBD1	TRBJ2-1	TRBV19	12	NA	TGTGCCAGTAGGACAGGGGTCGGGAATCAGTTCTTC	CASRTGVGNQFF
NA	TRBJ1-4	TRBV19	12	NA	TGTGCCAGTAGTCAAGGGACAGAAAAACTGTTTTTT	CASSQGTEKLFF
NA	TRBJ2-6	TRBV5-1	16	few	TGCGCCAGCAGCTTGGTTGCAGGGACTGGGGCCAACGGCCTGACTTTC	CASSLVAGTGANGLTF
TRBD1	TRBJ1-2	TRBV30	14	NA	TGTGCCTGGAGCGTTGGGACAGCTAGCTATGGCTACACCTTC	CAWSVGTASYGYTF
TRBD1	TRBJ1-1	TRBV5-1	16	NA	TGCGCCAGCAGCCGCCCCCGTGGGACAGGGAACACTGAAGCTTTCTTT	CASSRPRGTGNTEAFF
NA	TRBJ2-1	TRBV14	14	NA	TGTGCCAGCAGCCTCCGGGGCGGGACGGATGAGCAGTTCTTC	CASSLRGGTDEQFF
TRBD1	TRBJ1-4	TRBV4-3	16	NA	TGCGCCAGCAGCCAAGACCCCGGGACAGGGCCCGAAAAACTGTTTTTT	CASSQDPGTGPEKLFF
TRBD1	TRBJ2-6	TRBV30	16	NA	TGTGCCTGGGGACAGGGGCCACTGTCTGGGGCCAACGTCCTGACTTTC	CAWGQGPLSGANVLTF
NA	TRBJ2-7	TRBV2	11	NA	TGTGCCAGCAGTGAACGGCGGATTGAGTACTTC	CASSERRIEYF
NA	TRBJ2-3	TRBV9	15	NA	TGTGCCAGCAGCGTAGGGTCAGGGGCGGCAGATACGCAGTATTTT	CASSVGSGAADTQYF
NA	TRBJ2-4	TRBV2	13	NA	TGTGCCAGTTCCTACGCACCCCAAAACAGTCAGTACTTC	CASSYAPQNSQYF
TRBD2	TRBJ2-7	TRBV5-1	14	NA	TGCGCCAGCAGTTCGACTAGCGGGAACTACGAGCAGTACTTC	CASSSTSGNYEQYF
TRBD2	TRBJ2-1	TRBV9	16	once	TGTGCCAGCAGCGTAGGGGGGCTAGCGGGATTCAATGAGCAGTTCTTC	CASSVGGLAGFNEQFF
TRBD2	TRBJ2-5	TRBV19	14	NA	TGTGCCAGTAGCCTAGCGGGGAGCCAAGAGACCCAGTACTTC	CASSLAGSQETQYF
TRBD2	TRBJ2-2	TRBV27	17	NA	TGTGCCAGCAGCCAACCCACTAGCGGGGCGAAAACCGGGGAGCTGTTTTTT	CASSQPTSGAKTGELFF
TRBD2	TRBJ2-7	TRBV6-4	14	once	TGTGCCAGCAGTACCGGGACTAGCACCCACGAGCAGTACTTC	CASSTGTSTHEQYF
NA	TRBJ1-2	TRBV6-5	13	NA	TGTGCCAGCAGGGTACAGGGAGACTATGGCTACACCTTC	CASRVQGDYGYTF
TRBD1	TRBJ2-7	TRBV27	15	NA	TGTGCCAGCAGTTTTCGACAGGGGGGGACCTACGAGCAGTACTTC	CASSFRQGGTYEQYF
NA	TRBJ1-5	TRBV6-1	16	NA	TGTGCCAGCAGTGATCCAGGGGACGGAGGCAATCAGCCCCAGCATTTT	CASSDPGDGGNQPQHF
NA	TRBJ2-5	TRBV7-9	15	NA	TGTGCCAGCAGCATACTCCCCCGGGGGCAAGAGACCCAGTACTTC	CASSILPRGQETQYF
TRBD1	TRBJ1-1	TRBV18	15	NA	TGTGCCAGCTCACCAGGACAGGCCTCTCACACTGAAGCTTTCTTT	CASSPGQASHTEAFF
NA	TRBJ2-1	TRBV11-1	15	few	TGTGCCAGCAGCTCTGCAACTAGAACCGTGGGGTCCCAGTTCTTC	CASSSATRTVGSQFF
NA	TRBJ1-2	TRBV27	11	few	TGTGCCAGCCTTGGCCTCTATGGCTACACCTTC	CASLGLYGYTF
TRBD2	TRBJ2-1	TRBV2	14	NA	TGTGCCAGCAATACACTAGCGGGAGGGAATGAGCAGTTCTTC	CASNTLAGGNEQFF